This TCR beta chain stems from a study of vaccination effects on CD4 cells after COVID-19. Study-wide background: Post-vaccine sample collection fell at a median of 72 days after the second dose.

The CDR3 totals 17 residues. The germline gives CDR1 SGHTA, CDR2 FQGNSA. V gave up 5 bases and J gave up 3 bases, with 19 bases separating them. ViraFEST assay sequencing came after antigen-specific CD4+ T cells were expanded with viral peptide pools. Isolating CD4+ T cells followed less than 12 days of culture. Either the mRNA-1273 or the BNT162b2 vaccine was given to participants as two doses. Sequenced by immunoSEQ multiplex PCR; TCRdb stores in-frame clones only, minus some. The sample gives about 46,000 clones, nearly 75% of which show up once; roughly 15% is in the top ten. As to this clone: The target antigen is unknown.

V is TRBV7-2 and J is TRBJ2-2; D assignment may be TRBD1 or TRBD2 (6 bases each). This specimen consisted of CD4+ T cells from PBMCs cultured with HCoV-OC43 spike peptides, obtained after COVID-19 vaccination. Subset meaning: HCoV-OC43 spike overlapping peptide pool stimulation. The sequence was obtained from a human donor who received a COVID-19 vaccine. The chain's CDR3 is CASSTRPTRGYTGELFF. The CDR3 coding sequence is TGTGCCAGCAGCACCAGACCGACTAGGGGGTACACCGGGGAGCTGTTTTTT.